This T cell receptor (beta chain) was sequenced in a study of blood T cell repertoires in COVID-19. The repertoire was sequenced with immunoSEQ multiplex PCR; TCRdb's copy has only in-frame clones and lacks some. The sample contains 300,000 to 350,000 clones, around nine tenths of which appear only once. This clone was seen a single time. Looked up from germline, CDR1 is SGHKS and CDR2 is YYEKEE (reference sequence). The CDR3 sequence is 13 residues long. Between the trimmed V and J ends, which lost 6 bases and 4 bases, there was a span of 13 bases. The participants were between roughly 18 and 90 years old and came from about two dozen US areas. In assigning cohorts, the study relied on participant-reported clinical history. A COVID-19 case was met by exposed participants within 2 weeks before study entry.

The V and J genes are TRBV5-5 and TRBJ1-2; maybe TRBD1 (6 bases). Sequencing was performed on PBMCs or T cells enriched from blood (not recorded which). The sequence was collected from a woman in her 30s who had been exposed to COVID-19. The CDR3 loop is CASTRTALYGYTF. As DNA, the CDR3 is TGTGCCAGCACCCGGACAGCGCTCTATGGCTACACCTTC.